The entry below gives a single TCR beta chain sequence along with its context. The sample is drawn from a study of blood T cell repertoires in COVID-19. Study as a whole: Samples came from the United States, Italy and Spain, spanning acute and convalescent COVID-19. Sources were T cells, B-cell-depleted T cells, or PBMCs; the material itself was cDNA or gDNA.

V was pared by 1 base and J by 9 bases, with 0 bases of the junction left unmatched. CDR1 is SGHDN and CDR2 is FVKESK in the germline V gene. The CDR3 consists of 13 residues. Source study methods: The assay estimated nucleated cells by amplifying reference gene primers. The protocol was immunoSEQ multiplex PCR, while the TCRdb copy is restricted to in-frame clones and leaves out a portion. V, J and clone size derive from that table, while D and trimming were established from the DNA sequence. The sample has 150,000 or so clones; roughly 70% are singletons. Sequencing input: peripheral blood. The chain employs TRBV14 and TRBJ1-5; TRBD1 matches at 10 bases. This TCR was recovered from a woman older than 75 with acute or convalescent COVID-19. CDR3 DNA: TGTGCCAGCAGCCAAGGGACAGGGGGGCCCCAGCATTTT. This translates into CASSQGTGGPQHF.